This record looks at one T cell receptor beta chain sequence and its context. Its antigen is unknown. The CDR3 runs to 14 residues. The V gene lost 7 bases and the J gene lost 2 bases, with 11 bases spanning the gap. Per germline, CDR1 MDHEN and CDR2 SYDVKM. This entry is derived from a study of shared clonotypes between healthy human individuals. In the study overall: The study used three CD4 naive, three CD4 memory, two CD8 naive and one CD8 memory plate per donor.

Study-level results: In having few donors, the study represented limited genetic and exposure-history diversity. Approximately 5% was the fraction of naive CD4 clonotypes found shared across a few donors.

Repertoires were generated with immunoSEQ multiplex PCR, while TCRdb's copy carries only in-frame clones and drops some. The sample carries fewer than 700,000 clones, roughly 95% recorded once. Naive CD8 cells, CD45RO-negative and positively selected for CCR7, excluded terminally differentiated effector memory CD45RA+ cells. This sequence was found in a woman aged 25 to 39 in good health. The chain combines TRBV28 with TRBJ2-2; D uncertain. Sequencing was carried out using naive CD8+ T cells sorted from blood. CDR3 residues: CASNGILNTGELFF. In nucleotides, the CDR3 is TGTGCCAGCAATGGGATTCTTAACACCGGGGAGCTGTTTTTT.